One and the same sample provided the 19 T cell receptor beta chains below, sequenced in a study of T cells after yellow fever vaccination. TCRdb redid the calling of the 5' RACE reads with MiXCR, one entry per CDR3 protein. The sample consists of a few hundred thousand distinct CDR3 sequences, about 9.9% of them appearing once. The material was PBMCs, obtained on the day of the first yellow fever vaccination. Receptors were obtained from a man aged 18 to 29 who received the YFV17D yellow fever vaccine.

V gene TRBV6-2 or TRBV6-3 combines with J gene TRBJ2-7; D remains ambiguous. V dropped 6 bases and J dropped 2 bases, with 14 bases sitting between them. The CDR3 runs to 14 residues. Germline V gene sequence: CDR1 MNHEY, CDR2 SVGEGT. CDR3 sequence: CASSGFGQAYEQYV. The DNA of the CDR3 is TGTGCCAGCAGCGGTTTCGGGCAGGCCTACGAGCAGTACGTC.

A single count supports this clonotype. V gene TRBV15 combines with J gene TRBJ2-1, with a weak D call TRBD1 (5 bases). In germline, CDR1 is LNHNV, CDR2 YYDKDF (reference sequence). Trimming removed 0 bases from V and 8 bases from J, with 14 bases in between. This CDR3 is 15 amino acids long. The CDR3 sequence: CATSRDFFRVYEQFF. In DNA, the CDR3 is TGTGCCACCAGCAGAGATTTTTTCAGGGTCTATGAGCAGTTCTTC.

This clonotype came up a few times. The chain uses TRBV7-3 and TRBJ1-1; a possible D gene is TRBD1 (5 bases). This CDR3 spans 14 amino acids. Deletions cut 5 bases from V and 4 bases from J, with 14 bases between. CDR1 and CDR2 from the germline V gene are SGHTA and FQGTGA. This chain's CDR3 is CASSGMGVATEAFF. In nucleotides, the CDR3 is TGTGCCAGCAGCGGCATGGGGGTGGCCACTGAAGCTTTCTTT.

This rearrangement joins TRBV4-2 to TRBJ1-4, with 7 bases that match TRBD1. The CDR3 runs to 14 residues. Germline V gene lookup returns CDR1 LGHNA and CDR2 YNFKEQ. The ends lost 4 bases at V and 7 bases at J; junction bases unmatched: 6. The CDR3 loop reads CASSRGQESEKLFF. CDR3 nucleotide sequence: TGTGCCAGCAGCCGCGGACAGGAAAGTGAAAAACTGTTTTTT.

Many counts were recorded for this clonotype. The chain carries TRBV20-1 and TRBJ1-5; D gene unclear. Germline-derived CDR1 and CDR2 are DFQATT and SNEGSKA (reference sequence). The CDR3 sequence is 14 residues long. Trimming removed 1 base at V and 0 bases at J, with 7 bases between. CDR3 in DNA: TGCAGTGCTAGAGCCGTCCCTAGCAATCAGCCCCAGCATTTT. It encodes CSARAVPSNQPQHF.

This clonotype was counted a few times. J is TRBJ1-1 and V is TRBV7-9; D remains ambiguous. This CDR3 is built from 13 residues. Trimming removed 1 base at V and 8 bases at J, with 11 bases between. CDR1 and CDR2 from the germline V gene are SEHNR and FQNEAQ (reference sequence). The CDR3 here is CASSLDRGLEAFF. The CDR3 DNA is TGTGCCAGCAGCTTAGATCGAGGATTAGAAGCTTTCTTT.

This clonotype showed up just a few times. This chain connects TRBV6-1 to TRBJ1-2; possibly TRBD1 for D (5 bases). The CDR3 consists of 15 residues. The V end was cut by 3 bases, the J end by 8 bases, with 19 bases between. Germline V lookup: CDR1 MNHNS, CDR2 SASEGT. The CDR3 DNA sequence: TGTGCCAGCAGTGACGTCAGGGAGGTCTCTGTCGGCTACACCTTC. This gives the protein CASSDVREVSVGYTF.

V is TRBV28 and J is TRBJ1-6; no clear D. V lost 6 bases and J 8 bases, leaving 17 bases between the germline ends. The CDR3 totals 15 residues. Germline V gene data show CDR1 as MDHEN and CDR2 as SYDVKM. The CDR3 DNA is TGTGCCAGCAGGAGACGCCCGTCGGATGATTCACCCCTCCACTTT. Amino acid sequence: CASRRRPSDDSPLHF.

The V and J genes are TRBV7-2 and TRBJ1-2; TRBD1 is a possible D gene (5 bases). Germline CDR1 SGHTA, CDR2 FQGNSA. Trimming shortened V by 2 bases and J by 0 bases, and 7 bases separated the two germline ends. The CDR3 length is 14 residues. The CDR3 sequence is CASSLMGANYGYTF. The CDR3 DNA follows: TGTGCCAGCAGCTTAATGGGGGCTAACTATGGCTACACCTTC.

The rearrangement links TRBV7-2 to TRBJ1-1, with 7 bases fitting TRBD1. The ends lost 6 bases at V and 1 base at J; junction bases unmatched: 5. The CDR3 is 14 residues long. Germline values: CDR1 SGHTA, CDR2 FQGNSA. The CDR3 sequence: CASRYRTGNTEAFF. In DNA, the CDR3 is TGTGCCAGCAGATATCGGACAGGGAACACTGAAGCTTTCTTT.

Only a few counts were recorded for this clonotype. The chain recombines TRBV6-4 with TRBJ2-3, with D maybe TRBD2 (6 bases). The V and J ends lost 0 bases and 8 bases respectively, with 18 bases between them. Germline loops: CDR1 MRHNA, CDR2 SNTAGT. This CDR3 contains 16 residues. The CDR3 nucleotides are TGTGCCAGCAGTGACTCGACGGGGACTGCGGCTGGTACGCAGTATTTT. Translation gives CASSDSTGTAAGTQYF.

This clonotype was picked up a small number of times. The genes are TRBV6-1 and TRBJ1-4, with D possibly matching TRBD1 (5 bases). Trimming shortened V by 6 bases and J by 6 bases, and 20 bases separated the two germline ends. The CDR3 consists of 16 residues. Germline V gene lookup returns CDR1 MNHNS and CDR2 SASEGT. The CDR3 sequence is CASSLASRETHEKLFF. The CDR3 DNA reads as TGTGCCAGCAGCCTAGCCTCCAGGGAGACTCATGAAAAACTGTTTTTT.

This clonotype came up a few times. This sequence joins TRBV7-8 and TRBJ2-1; 9 bases fit TRBD1. Germline loops: CDR1 SGHVS, CDR2 FQNEAQ. CDR3 length: 14 amino acids. Trimming at V came to 5 bases and at J to 5 bases, leaving 4 bases not matched to a gene. The DNA of the CDR3 is TGTGCCAGCAGCACCCGGACAGGGGACAATGAGCAGTTCTTC. It is translated as CASSTRTGDNEQFF. The whole variable domain, remainder taken from reference TRBV7-8 and TRBJ2-1, is GAGVSQSPRYKVAKRGQDVALRCDPISGHVSLFWYQQALGQGPEFLTYFQNEAQLDKSGLPSDRFFAERPEGSVSTLKIQRTQQEDSAVYLCASSTRTGDNEQFFGPGTRLTVL.

In this sample, this clonotype turned up many times. The chain employs TRBV11-2 and TRBJ2-2, with TRBD1 identical over 7 bases. Germline loops: CDR1 SGHAT, CDR2 FQNNGV. The V gene end was trimmed by 4 bases and the J gene end by 5 bases; junction bases not matched to a gene: 4. The CDR3 runs 14 residues. The CDR3 DNA follows: TGTGCCAGCAGCTCCCAACAGGGGACCGGGGAGCTGTTTTTT. Translating it yields CASSSQQGTGELFF.

The chain has TRBV5-1 and TRBJ1-6; D is possibly TRBD1 (6 bases). Germline V gene data show CDR1 as SGHRS and CDR2 as YFSETQ. The CDR3 totals 13 residues. V was clipped by 7 bases and J by 7 bases, with 12 bases between them. In nucleotides, the CDR3 is TGCGCCAGCCGAACAGGGTCGAATTCACCCCTCCACTTT. Amino acids: CASRTGSNSPLHF.

There are a few counts of this clonotype. The chain couples TRBV7-2 to TRBJ2-3; 10 bases map to TRBD2. V was clipped by 5 bases and J by 1 base; unmatched bases: 6. CDR3 length equals 16 residues. Germline V lookup: CDR1 SGHTA, CDR2 FQGNSA. CDR3 amino acids: CASSLIAGGGTDTQYF. CDR3 sequence (DNA): TGTGCCAGCAGCCTCATAGCGGGGGGCGGCACAGATACGCAGTATTTT.

The rearrangement joins TRBV4-3 to TRBJ2-6, with 8 bases matching TRBD2. The CDR3 extends over 17 amino acids. V shed 0 bases, J shed 4 bases, and the junction held 5 bases outside the gene matches. Germline V lookup: CDR1 LGHNA, CDR2 YSLEER. The CDR3 coding sequence is TGCGCCAGCAGCCAAGAAGCGGGGGTGAGGGGGGCCAACGTCCTGACTTTC. Protein: CASSQEAGVRGANVLTF.

A few counts support this clonotype. This chain joins TRBV18 and TRBJ1-3; D unclear. The germline gives CDR1 KGHSH, CDR2 LQKENI. The CDR3 contains 16 residues. Trimming shortened V by 3 bases and J by 0 bases, and 12 bases separated the two germline ends. The CDR3 region is CASSPSQMNSGNTIYF. Written as DNA, the CDR3 is TGTGCCAGCTCACCTTCTCAGATGAACTCTGGAAACACCATATATTTT.

This clonotype has ten or more counts. The genes are TRBV5-5 and TRBJ2-7, with 9 bases that match TRBD1. CDR1 and CDR2 (germline): SGHKS, YYEKEE (reference sequence). The CDR3 is 15 residues long. Losses at the gene ends were 5 bases for V and 3 bases for J; bases not matched to a gene: 9. CDR3 nucleotide sequence: TGTGCCAGCAGGAATCCGGGACAGGGATTCTACGAGCAGTACGTC. This codes for CASRNPGQGFYEQYV.